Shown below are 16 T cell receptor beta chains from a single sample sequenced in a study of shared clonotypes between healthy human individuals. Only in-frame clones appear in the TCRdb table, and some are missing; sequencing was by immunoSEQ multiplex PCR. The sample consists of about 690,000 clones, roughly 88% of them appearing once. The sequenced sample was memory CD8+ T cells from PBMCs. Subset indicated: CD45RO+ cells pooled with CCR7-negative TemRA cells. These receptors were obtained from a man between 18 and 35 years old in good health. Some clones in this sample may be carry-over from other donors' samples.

The CDR3, as DNA: TGTGCCAGCAGCTCCCCCGAGACCCAGTACTTC. Translation gives CASSSPETQYF. V usage is TRBV7-9 and J usage is TRBJ2-5, with D unclear. V was cut by 4 bases and J by 5 bases, with 5 bases left in between. The germline gives CDR1 SEHNR, CDR2 FQNEAQ (reference sequence). The CDR3 is 11 residues long. Full variable domain (outside the CDR3, taken from reference TRBV7-9 and TRBJ2-5): DTGVSQNPRHKITKRGQNVTFRCDPISEHNRLYWYRQTLGQGPEFLTYFQNEAQLEKSRLLSDRFSAERPKGSFSTLEIQRTEQGDSAMYLCASSSPETQYFGPGTRLLVL.

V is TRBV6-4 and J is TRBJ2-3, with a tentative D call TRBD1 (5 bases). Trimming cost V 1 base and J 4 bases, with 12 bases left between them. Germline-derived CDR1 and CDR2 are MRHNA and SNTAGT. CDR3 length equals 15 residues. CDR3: CASSDWVGRADTQYF. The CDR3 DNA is TGTGCCAGCAGTGACTGGGTGGGGCGCGCAGATACGCAGTATTTT.

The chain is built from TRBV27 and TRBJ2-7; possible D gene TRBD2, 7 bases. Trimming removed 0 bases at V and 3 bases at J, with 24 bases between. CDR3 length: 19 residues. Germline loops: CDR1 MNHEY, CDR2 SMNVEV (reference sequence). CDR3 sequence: CASSLSYSRGGWDYYEQYF. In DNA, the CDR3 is TGTGCCAGCAGTTTATCGTACAGTAGGGGGGGGTGGGACTACTACGAGCAGTACTTC.

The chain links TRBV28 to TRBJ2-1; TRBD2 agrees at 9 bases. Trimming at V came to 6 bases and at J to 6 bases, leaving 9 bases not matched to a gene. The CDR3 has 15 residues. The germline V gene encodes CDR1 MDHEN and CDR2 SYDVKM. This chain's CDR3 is CASRPAGLALNEQFF. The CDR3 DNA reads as TGTGCCAGCAGACCCGCGGGACTAGCACTCAATGAGCAGTTCTTC. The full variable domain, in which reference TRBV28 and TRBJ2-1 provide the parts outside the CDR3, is DVKVTQSSRYLVKRTGEKVFLECVQDMDHENMFWYRQDPGLGLRLIYFSYDVKMKEKGDIPEGYSVSREKKERFSLILESASTNQTSMYLCASRPAGLALNEQFFGPGTRLTVL.

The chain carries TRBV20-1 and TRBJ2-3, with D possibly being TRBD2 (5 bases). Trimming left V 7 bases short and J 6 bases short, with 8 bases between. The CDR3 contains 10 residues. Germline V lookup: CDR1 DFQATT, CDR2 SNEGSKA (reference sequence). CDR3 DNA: TGCAGTGTGCTAGCCGATACGCAGTATTTT. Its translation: CSVLADTQYF.

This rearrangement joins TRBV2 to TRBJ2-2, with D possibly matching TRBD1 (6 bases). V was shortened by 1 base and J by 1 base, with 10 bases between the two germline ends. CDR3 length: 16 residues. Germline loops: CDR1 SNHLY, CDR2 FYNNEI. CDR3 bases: TGTGCCAGCAGTGAAGTGGTAGGGGGGAACACCGGGGAGCTGTTTTTT. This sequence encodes CASSEVVGGNTGELFF.

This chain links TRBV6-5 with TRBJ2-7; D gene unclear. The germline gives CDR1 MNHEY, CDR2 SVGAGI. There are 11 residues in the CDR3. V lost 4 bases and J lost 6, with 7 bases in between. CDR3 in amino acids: CASSFWLEQYF. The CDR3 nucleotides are TGTGCCAGCAGTTTTTGGCTCGAGCAGTACTTC.

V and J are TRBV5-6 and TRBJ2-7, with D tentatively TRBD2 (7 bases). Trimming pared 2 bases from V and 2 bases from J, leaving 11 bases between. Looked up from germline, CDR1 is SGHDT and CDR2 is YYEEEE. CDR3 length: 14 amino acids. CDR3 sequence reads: CASSFGGGAYEQYF. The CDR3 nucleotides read TGTGCCAGCAGCTTTGGAGGGGGGGCCTACGAGCAGTACTTC.

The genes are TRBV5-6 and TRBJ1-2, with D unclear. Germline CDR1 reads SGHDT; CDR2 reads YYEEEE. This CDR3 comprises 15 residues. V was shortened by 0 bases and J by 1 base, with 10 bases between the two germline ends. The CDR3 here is CASSLGAGRNYGYTF. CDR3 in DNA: TGTGCCAGCAGCTTGGGGGCAGGCCGTAACTATGGCTACACCTTC. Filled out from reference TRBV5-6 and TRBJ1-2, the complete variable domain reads DAGVTQSPTHLIKTRGQQVTLRCSPKSGHDTVSWYQQALGQGPQFIFQYYEEEERQRGNFPDRFSGHQFPNYSSELNVNALLLGDSALYLCASSLGAGRNYGYTFGSGTRLTVV.

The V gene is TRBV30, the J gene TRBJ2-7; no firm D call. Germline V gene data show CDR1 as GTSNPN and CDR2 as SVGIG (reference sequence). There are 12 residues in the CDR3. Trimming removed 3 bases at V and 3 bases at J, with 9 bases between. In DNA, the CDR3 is TGTGCCTGGAGCGATACAGACTACGAGCAGTACTTC. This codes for CAWSDTDYEQYF.

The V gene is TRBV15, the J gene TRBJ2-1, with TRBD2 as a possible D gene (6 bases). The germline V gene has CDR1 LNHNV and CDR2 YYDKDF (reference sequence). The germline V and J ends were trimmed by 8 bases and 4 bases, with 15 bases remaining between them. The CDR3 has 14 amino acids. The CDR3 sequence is CATSMGGEYNEQFF. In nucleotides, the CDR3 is TGTGCCACCTCAATGGGAGGAGAATACAATGAGCAGTTCTTC.

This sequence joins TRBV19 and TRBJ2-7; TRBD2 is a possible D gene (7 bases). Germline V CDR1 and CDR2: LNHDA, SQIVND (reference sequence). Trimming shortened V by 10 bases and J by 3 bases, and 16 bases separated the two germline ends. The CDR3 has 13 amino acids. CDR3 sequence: CATGGRESYEQYF. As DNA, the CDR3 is TGTGCCACCGGGGGGCGGGAGAGCTACGAGCAGTACTTC.

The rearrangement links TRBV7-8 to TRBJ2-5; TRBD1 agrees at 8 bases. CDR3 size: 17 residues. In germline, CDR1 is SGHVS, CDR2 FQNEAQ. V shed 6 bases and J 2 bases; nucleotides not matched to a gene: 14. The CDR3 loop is CASSYLIRDRRQETQYF. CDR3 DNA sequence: TGTGCCAGCAGTTACCTGATCCGGGACAGGCGTCAAGAGACCCAGTACTTC.

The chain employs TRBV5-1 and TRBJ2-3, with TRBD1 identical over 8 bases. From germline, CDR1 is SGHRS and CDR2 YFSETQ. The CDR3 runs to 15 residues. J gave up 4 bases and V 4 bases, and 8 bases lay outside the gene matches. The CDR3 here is CASSPGGGVPDTQYF. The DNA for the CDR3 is TGCGCCAGCAGCCCAGGGGGCGGAGTGCCAGATACGCAGTATTTT.

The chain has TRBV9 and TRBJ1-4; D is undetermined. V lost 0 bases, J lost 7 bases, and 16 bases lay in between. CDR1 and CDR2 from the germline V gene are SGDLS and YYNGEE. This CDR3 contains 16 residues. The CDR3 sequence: CASSVGTLTLGEKLFF. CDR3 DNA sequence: TGTGCCAGCAGCGTAGGCACACTCACCCTCGGTGAAAAACTGTTTTTT.

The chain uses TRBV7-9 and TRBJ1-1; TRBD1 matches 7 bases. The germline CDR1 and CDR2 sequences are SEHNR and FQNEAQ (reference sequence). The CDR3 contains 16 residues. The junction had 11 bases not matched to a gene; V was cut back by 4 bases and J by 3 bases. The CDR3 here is CASSSPGGRRDTEAFF. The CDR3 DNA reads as TGTGCCAGCAGCTCGCCAGGGGGGCGCCGGGACACTGAAGCTTTCTTT.